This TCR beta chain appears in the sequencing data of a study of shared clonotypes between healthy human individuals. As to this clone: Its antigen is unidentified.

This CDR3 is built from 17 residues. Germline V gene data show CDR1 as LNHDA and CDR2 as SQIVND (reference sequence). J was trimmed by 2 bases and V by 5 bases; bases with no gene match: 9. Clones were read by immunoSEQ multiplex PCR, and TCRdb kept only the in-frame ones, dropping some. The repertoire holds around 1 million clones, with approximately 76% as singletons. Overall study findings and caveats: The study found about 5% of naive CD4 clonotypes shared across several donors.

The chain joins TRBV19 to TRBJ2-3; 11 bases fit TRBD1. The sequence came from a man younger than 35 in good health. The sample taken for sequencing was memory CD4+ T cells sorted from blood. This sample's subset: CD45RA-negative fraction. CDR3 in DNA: TGTGCCAGTAGTGCCTGGACAGGGGGCCTTTACACAGATACGCAGTATTTT. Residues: CASSAWTGGLYTDTQYF.